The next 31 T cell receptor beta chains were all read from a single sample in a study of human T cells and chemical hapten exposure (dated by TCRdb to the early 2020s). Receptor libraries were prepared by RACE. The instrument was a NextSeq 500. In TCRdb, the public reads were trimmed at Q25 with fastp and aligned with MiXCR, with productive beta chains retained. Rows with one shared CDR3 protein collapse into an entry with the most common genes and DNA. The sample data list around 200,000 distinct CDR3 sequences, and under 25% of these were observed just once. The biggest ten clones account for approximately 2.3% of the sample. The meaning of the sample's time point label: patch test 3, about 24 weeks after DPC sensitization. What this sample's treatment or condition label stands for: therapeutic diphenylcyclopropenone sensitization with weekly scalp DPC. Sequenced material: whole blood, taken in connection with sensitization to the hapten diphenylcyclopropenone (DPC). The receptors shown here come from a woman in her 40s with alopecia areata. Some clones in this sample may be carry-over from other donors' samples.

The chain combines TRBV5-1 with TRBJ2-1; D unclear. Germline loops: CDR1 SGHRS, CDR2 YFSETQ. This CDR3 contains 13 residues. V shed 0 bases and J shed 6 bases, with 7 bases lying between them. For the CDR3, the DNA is TGCGCCAGCAGCTTGGGACCCCGCAATGAGCAGTTCTTC. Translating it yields CASSLGPRNEQFF.

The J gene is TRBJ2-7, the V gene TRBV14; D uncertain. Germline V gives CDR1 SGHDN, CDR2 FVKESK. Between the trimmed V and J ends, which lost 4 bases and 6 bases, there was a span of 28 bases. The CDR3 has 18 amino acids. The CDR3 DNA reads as TGTGCCAGCAGCCCTCCTCCTGTATGGGGTGGCAGATTTGTCGAGCAGTACTTC. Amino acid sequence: CASSPPPVWGGRFVEQYF.

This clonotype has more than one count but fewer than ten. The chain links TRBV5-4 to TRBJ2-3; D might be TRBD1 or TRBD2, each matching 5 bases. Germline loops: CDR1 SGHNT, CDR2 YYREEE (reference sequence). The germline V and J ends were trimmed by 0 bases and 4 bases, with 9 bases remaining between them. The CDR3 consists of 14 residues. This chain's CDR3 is CASSLGGKSDTQYF. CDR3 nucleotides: TGTGCCAGCAGCTTGGGGGGGAAGTCAGATACGCAGTATTTT.

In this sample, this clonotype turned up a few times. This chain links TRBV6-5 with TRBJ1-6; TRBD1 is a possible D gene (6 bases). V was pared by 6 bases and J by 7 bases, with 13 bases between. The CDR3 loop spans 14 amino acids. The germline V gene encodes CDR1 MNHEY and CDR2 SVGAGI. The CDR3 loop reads CASRVQGVNSPLHF. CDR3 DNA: TGTGCCAGCAGGGTACAGGGAGTGAATTCACCCCTCCACTTT.

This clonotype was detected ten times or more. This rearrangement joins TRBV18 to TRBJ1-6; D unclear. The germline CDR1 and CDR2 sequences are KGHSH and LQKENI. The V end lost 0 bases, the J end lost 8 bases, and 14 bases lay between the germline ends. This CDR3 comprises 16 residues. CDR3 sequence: CASSPPNSVRDSPLHF. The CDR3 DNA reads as TGTGCCAGCTCACCACCCAACTCTGTGCGGGATTCACCCCTCCACTTT.

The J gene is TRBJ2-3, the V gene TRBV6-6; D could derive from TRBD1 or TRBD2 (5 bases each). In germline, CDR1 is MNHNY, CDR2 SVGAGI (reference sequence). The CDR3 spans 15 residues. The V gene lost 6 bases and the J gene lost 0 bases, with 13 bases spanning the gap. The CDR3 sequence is CASRRDAASTDTQYF. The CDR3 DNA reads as TGTGCCAGCAGACGGGACGCCGCTAGCACAGATACGCAGTATTTT.

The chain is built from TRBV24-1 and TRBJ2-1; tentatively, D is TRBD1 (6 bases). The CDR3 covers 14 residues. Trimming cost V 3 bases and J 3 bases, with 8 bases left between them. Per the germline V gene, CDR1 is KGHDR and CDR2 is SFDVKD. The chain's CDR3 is CATSDNRDYNEQFF. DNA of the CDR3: TGTGCCACCAGTGATAACAGGGACTACAATGAGCAGTTCTTC.

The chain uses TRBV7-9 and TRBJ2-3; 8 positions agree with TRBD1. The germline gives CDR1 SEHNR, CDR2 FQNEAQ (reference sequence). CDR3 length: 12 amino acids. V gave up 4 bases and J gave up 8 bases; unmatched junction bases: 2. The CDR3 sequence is CASSSDRATQYF. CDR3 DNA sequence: TGTGCCAGCAGCTCGGACAGGGCTACGCAGTATTTT.

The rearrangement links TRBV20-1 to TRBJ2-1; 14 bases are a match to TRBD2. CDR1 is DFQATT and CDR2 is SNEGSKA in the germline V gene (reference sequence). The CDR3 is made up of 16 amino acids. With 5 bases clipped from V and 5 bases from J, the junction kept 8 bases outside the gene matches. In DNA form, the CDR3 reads TGCAGTGCTGGATCGACTAGCGGGAGGGCCAACAATGAGCAGTTCTTC. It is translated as CSAGSTSGRANNEQFF.

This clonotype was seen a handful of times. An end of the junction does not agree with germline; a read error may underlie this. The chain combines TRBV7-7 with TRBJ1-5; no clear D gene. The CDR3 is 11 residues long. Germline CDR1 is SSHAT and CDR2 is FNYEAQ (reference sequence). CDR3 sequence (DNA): TGTGCTAGCAGCTTAGATCCGCCCCAGCATTTT. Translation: CASSLDPPQHF. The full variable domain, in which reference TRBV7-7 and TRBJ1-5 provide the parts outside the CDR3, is GAGVSQSPRYKVTKRGQDVTLRCDPISSHATLYWYQQALGQGPEFLTYFNYEAQPDKSGLPSDRFSAERPEGSISTLTIQRTEQRDSAMYRCASSLDPPQHFGDGTRLSIL.

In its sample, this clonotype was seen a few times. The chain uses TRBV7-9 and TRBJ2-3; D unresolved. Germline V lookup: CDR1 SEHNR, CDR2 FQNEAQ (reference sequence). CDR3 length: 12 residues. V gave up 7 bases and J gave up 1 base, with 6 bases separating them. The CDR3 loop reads CASKSRTDTQYF. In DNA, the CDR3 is TGTGCCAGCAAAAGTCGCACAGATACGCAGTATTTT.

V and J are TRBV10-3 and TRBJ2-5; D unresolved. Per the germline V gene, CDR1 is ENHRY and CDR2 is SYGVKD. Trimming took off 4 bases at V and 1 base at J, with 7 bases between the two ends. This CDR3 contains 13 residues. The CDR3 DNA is TGTGCCATCAGTGGTGGGGTCCAAGAGACCCAGTACTTC. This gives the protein CAISGGVQETQYF.

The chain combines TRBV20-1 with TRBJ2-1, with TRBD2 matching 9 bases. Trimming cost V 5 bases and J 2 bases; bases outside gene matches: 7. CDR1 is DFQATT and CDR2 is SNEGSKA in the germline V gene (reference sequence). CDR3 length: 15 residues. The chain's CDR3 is CSAADSGGPYNEQFF. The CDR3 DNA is TGCAGTGCTGCCGATAGCGGGGGTCCCTACAATGAGCAGTTCTTC.

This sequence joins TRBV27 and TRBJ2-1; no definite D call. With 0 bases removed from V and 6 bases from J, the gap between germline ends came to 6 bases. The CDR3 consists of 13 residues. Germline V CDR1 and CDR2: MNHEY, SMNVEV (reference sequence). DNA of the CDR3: TGTGCCAGCAGTTTATCACCCTTCAATGAGCAGTTCTTC. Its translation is CASSLSPFNEQFF.

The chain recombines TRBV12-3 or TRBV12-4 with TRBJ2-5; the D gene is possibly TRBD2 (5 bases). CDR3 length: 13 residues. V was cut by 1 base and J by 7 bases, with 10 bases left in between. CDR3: CASSLDPGGTQYF. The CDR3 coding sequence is TGTGCCAGCAGTTTAGACCCAGGAGGGACCCAGTACTTC.

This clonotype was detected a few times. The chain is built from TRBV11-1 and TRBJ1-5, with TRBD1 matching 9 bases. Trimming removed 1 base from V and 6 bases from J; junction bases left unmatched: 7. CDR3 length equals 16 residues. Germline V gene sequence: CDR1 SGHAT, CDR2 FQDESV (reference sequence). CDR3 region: CASSLGSQGAGQPQHF. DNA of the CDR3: TGTGCCAGCAGCTTAGGATCACAGGGGGCTGGTCAGCCCCAGCATTTT.

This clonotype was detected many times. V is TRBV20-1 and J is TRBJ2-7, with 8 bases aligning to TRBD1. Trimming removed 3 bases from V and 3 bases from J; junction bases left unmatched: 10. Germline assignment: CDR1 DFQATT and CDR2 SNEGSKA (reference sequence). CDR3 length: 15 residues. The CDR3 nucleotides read TGCAGTGCTAGTCCCGGGACAGGTGGCGACTACGAGCAGTACTTC. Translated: CSASPGTGGDYEQYF.

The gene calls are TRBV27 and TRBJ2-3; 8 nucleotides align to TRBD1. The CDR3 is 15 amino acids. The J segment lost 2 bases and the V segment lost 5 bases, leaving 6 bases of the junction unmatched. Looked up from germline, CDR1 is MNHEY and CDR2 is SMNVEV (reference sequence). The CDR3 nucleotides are TGTGCCAGCAGTAGACAGGGGATTATCACAGATACGCAGTATTTT. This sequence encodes CASSRQGIITDTQYF.

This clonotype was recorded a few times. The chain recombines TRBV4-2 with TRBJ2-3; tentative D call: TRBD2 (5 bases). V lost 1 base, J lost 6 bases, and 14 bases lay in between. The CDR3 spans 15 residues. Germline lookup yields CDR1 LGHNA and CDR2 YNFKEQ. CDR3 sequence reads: CASSQAPSGGDTQYF. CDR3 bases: TGTGCCAGCAGCCAAGCCCCATCCGGAGGCGATACGCAGTATTTT.

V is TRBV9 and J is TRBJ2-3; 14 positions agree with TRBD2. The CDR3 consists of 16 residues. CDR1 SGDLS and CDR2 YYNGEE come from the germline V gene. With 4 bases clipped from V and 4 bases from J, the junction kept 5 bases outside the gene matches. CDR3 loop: CASSQGLAGGSDTQYF. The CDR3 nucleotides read TGTGCCAGCAGCCAAGGACTAGCGGGGGGATCAGATACGCAGTATTTT.

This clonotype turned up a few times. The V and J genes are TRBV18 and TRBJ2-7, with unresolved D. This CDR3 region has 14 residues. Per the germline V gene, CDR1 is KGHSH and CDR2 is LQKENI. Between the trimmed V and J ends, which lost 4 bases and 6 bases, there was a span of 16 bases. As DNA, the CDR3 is TGTGCCAGCTCACTCGACATGATATCGGGCGAGCAGTACTTC. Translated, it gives CASSLDMISGEQYF.

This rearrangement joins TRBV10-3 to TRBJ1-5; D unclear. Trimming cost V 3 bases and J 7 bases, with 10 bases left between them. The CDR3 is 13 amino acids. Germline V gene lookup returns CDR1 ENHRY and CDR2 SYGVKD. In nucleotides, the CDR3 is TGTGCCATCAGTGACCGGGCAGAGCAGCCCCAGCATTTT. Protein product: CAISDRAEQPQHF.

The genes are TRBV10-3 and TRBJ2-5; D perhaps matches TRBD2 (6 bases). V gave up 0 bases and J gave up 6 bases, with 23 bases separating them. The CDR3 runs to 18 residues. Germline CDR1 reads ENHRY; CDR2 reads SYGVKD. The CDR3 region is CAISESKSSAPKEKTQYF. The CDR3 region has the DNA TGTGCCATCAGTGAGTCGAAGTCTAGCGCCCCAAAGGAAAAGACCCAGTACTTC.

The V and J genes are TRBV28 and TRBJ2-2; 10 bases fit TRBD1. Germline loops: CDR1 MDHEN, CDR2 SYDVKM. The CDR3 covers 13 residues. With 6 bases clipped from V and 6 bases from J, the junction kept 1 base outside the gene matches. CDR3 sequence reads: CASRGTGAGELFF. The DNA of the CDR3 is TGTGCCAGCAGGGGGACAGGGGCCGGGGAGCTGTTTTTT. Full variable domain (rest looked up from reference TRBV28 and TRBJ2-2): DVKVTQSSRYLVKRTGEKVFLECVQDMDHENMFWYRQDPGLGLRLIYFSYDVKMKEKGDIPEGYSVSREKKERFSLILESASTNQTSMYLCASRGTGAGELFFGEGSRLTVL.

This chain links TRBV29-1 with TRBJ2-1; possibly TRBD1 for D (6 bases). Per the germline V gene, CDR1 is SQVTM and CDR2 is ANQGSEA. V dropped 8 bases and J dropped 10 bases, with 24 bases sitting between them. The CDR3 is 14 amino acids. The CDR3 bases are TGCAGCACAGCCGGGACAAGGGGCAGGGAGGAGCAGTTCTTC. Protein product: CSTAGTRGREEQFF.

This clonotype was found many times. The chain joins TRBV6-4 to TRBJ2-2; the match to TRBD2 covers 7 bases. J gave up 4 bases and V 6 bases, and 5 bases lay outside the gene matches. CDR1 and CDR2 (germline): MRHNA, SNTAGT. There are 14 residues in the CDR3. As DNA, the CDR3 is TGTGCCAGCAGAGGGTTAGCGGGCACCGGGGAGCTGTTTTTT. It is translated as CASRGLAGTGELFF.

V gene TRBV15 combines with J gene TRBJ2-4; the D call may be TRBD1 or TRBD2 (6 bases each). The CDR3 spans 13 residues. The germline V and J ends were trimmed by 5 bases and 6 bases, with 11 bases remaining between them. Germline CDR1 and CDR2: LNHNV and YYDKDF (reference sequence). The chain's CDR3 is CATSGGTINIQYF. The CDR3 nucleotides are TGTGCCACCAGCGGGGGGACAATAAACATTCAGTACTTC.

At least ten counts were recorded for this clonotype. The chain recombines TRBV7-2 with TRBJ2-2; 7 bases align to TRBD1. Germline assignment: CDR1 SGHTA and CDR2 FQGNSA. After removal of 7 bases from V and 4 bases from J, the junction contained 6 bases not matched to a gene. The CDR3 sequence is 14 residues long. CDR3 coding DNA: TGTGCCAGCACCTTCGGACAGGCCACCGGGGAGCTGTTTTTT. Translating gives CASTFGQATGELFF.

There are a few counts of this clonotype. The CDR3 sequence is CASSLGGPGANVLTF. CDR3 coding DNA: TGTGCCAGCAGCTTAGGGGGGCCTGGGGCCAACGTCCTGACTTTC. The chain recombines TRBV5-6 with TRBJ2-6; D may match TRBD1 or TRBD2 (6 bases each). Germline CDR1 and CDR2: SGHDT and YYEEEE. V was pared by 2 bases and J by 2 bases, with 8 bases between. The CDR3 spans 15 residues.

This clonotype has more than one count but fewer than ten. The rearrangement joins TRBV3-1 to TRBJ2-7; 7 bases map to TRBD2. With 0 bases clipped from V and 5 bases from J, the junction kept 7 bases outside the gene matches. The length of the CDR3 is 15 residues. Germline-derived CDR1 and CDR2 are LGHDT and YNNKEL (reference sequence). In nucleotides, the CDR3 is TGTGCCAGCAGCCAAGATATCATTCGGGGGGACGAGCAGTACTTC. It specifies CASSQDIIRGDEQYF.

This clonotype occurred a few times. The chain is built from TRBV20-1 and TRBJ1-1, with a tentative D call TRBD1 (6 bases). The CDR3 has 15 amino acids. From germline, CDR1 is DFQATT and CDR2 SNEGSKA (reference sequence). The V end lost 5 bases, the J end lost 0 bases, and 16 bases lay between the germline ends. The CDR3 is CSARVTGQMNTEAFF. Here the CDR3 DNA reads TGCAGTGCTCGCGTAACCGGACAGATGAACACTGAAGCTTTCTTT.